This paragraph covers one T cell receptor (beta chain) sequence. Its matching antigen is unknown. CD8+ and CD4+ T cells from blood underwent TCR beta sequencing, which was carried out in a high-throughput format. Germline-derived CDR1 and CDR2 are KGHDR and SFDVKD. Losses at the gene ends were 6 bases for V and 5 bases for J; bases not matched to a gene: 4. The CDR3 consists of 14 residues. The data originate from a study of CD8 T cells in Susac syndrome. Whole-study findings and limits: The study recognized that the number of individuals in its TCR sequencing and HLA analysis was relatively small.

RNA was extracted with the RNeasy kit, and a quantity of about 0.45 to 1 ug was reverse transcribed using random hexamers. One entry per CDR3 protein, called by TCRdb with MiXCR from the immunoSEQ multiplex PCR reads. Among 150,000 to 200,000 distinct CDR3 sequences listed, just over 90% were seen once. Material: CD4+ T cells from PBMCs. This clonotype was obtained from a human donor in good health. The chain employs TRBV24-1 and TRBJ1-5, with 9 bases lining up with TRBD1. The CDR3 region is CATSRTGDYQPQHF. CDR3 nucleotides: TGTGCCACCAGTAGGACAGGGGACTATCAGCCCCAGCATTTT.